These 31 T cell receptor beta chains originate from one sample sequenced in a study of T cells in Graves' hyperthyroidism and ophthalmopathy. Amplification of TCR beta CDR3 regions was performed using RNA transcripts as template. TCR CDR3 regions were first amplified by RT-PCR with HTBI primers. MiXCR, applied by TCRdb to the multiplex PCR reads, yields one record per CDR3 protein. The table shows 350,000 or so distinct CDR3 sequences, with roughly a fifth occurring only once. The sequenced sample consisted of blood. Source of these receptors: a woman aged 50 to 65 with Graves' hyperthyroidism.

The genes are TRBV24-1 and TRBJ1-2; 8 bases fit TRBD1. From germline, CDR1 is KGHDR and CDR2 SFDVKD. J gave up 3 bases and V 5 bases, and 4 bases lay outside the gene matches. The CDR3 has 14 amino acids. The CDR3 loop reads CATSGAGGDYGYTF. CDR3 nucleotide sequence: TGTGCCACCAGTGGGGCAGGGGGCGACTATGGCTACACCTTC.

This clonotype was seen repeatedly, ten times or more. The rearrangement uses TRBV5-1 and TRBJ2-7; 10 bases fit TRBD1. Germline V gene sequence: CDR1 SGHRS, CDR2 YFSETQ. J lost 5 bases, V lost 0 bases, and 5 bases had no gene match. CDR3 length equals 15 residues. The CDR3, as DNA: TGCGCCAGCAGCTTGGTGGGACAGGGGCTCGACGAGCAGTACTTC. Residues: CASSLVGQGLDEQYF.

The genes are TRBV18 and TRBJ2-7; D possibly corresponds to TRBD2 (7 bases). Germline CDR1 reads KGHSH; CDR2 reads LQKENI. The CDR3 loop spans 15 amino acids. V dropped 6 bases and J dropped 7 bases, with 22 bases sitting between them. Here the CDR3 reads CASSQTRGGMDEQYF. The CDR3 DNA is TGTGCCAGCTCTCAGACCAGGGGAGGGATGGATGAGCAGTACTTC.

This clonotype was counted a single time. The CDR3 here is CASRATDRPPYGYTF. CDR3 coding DNA: TGTGCCAGCAGAGCGACCGACAGGCCTCCCTATGGCTACACCTTC. The V and J genes are TRBV2 and TRBJ1-2, with D possibly matching TRBD1 (6 bases). The germline V gene encodes CDR1 SNHLY and CDR2 FYNNEI. The CDR3 covers 15 residues. V was clipped by 6 bases and J by 4 bases, with 18 bases between them.

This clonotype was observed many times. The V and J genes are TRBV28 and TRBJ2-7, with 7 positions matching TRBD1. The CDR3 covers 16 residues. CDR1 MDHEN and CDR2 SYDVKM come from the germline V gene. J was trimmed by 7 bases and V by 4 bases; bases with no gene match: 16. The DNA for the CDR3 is TGTGCCAGCAGTTCGAGGACCGGGACAGAATCGTGGGAGCAGTACTTC. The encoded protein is CASSSRTGTESWEQYF.

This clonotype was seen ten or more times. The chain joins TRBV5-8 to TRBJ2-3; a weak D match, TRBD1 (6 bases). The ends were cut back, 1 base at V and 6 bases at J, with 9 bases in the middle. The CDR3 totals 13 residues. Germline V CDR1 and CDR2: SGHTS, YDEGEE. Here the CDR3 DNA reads TGTGCCAGCAGCTTGAGGGACACGGATACGCAGTATTTT. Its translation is CASSLRDTDTQYF. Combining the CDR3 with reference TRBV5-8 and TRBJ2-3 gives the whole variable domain EAGVTQSPTHLIKTRGQQATLRCSPISGHTSVYWYQQALGLGLQFLLWYDEGEERNRGNFPPRFSGRQFPNYSSELNVNALELEDSALYLCASSLRDTDTQYFGPGTRLTVL.

CDR3 nucleotides: TGTGCCAGCAGCTTAGCGCCACACAATGAGCAGTTCTTC. Its protein is CASSLAPHNEQFF. The V and J genes are TRBV11-1 and TRBJ2-1; no reliable D call. The CDR3 has 13 amino acids. The V and J ends lost 0 bases and 5 bases respectively, with 5 bases between them. Germline V gene lookup returns CDR1 SGHAT and CDR2 FQDESV (reference sequence).

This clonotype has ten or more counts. Written as DNA, the CDR3 is TGTGCCAGCAGCTTACTCGGCGGGGCGGGGGAGACCCAGTACTTC. Translating gives CASSLLGGAGETQYF. The chain is built from TRBV7-3 and TRBJ2-5; perhaps TRBD2 as D (6 bases). V lost 2 bases to trimming and J lost 5 bases, with 15 bases between them. The CDR3 has 15 residues. CDR1 SGHTA and CDR2 FQGTGA come from the germline V gene.

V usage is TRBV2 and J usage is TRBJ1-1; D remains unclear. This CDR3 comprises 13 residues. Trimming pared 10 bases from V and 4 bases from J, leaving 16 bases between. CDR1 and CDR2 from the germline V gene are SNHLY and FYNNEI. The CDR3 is CATVLGVGTEAFF. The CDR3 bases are TGTGCCACTGTCCTTGGGGTGGGCACTGAAGCTTTCTTT.

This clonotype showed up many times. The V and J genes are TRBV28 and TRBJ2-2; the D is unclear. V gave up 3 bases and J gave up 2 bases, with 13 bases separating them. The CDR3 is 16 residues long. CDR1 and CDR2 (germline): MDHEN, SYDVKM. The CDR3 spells CASSFPLGSNTGELFF. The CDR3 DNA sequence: TGTGCCAGCAGTTTCCCATTAGGTTCTAACACCGGGGAGCTGTTTTTT.

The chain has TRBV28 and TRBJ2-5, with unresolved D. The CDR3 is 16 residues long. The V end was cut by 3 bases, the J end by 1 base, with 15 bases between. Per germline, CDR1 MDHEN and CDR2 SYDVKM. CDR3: CASSFGWSRTQETQYF. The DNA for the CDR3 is TGTGCCAGCAGTTTTGGATGGTCCAGGACCCAAGAGACCCAGTACTTC.

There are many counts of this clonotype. CDR3 coding DNA: TGTGCCAGCAGCCAAGGCCTCGGGGGGGCCGGAGAGACCCAGTACTTC. Protein product: CASSQGLGGAGETQYF. J is TRBJ2-5 and V is TRBV3-1; 8 bases are a match to TRBD2. Trimming cost V 1 base and J 4 bases; bases outside gene matches: 8. Germline V gene sequence: CDR1 LGHDT, CDR2 YNNKEL (reference sequence). The CDR3 loop spans 16 amino acids.

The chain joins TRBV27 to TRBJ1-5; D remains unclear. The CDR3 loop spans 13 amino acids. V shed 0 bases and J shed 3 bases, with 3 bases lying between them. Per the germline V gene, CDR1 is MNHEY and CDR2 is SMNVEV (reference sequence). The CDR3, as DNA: TGTGCCAGCAGTTTATCAACCAATCAGCCCCAGCATTTT. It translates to CASSLSTNQPQHF.

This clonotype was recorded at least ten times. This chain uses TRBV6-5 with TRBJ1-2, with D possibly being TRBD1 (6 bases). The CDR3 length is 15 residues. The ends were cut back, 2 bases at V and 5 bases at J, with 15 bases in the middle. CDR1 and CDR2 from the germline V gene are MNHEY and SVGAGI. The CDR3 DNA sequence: TGTGCCAGCAGTTACGATGGGACAACCAAATATGGCTACACCTTC. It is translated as CASSYDGTTKYGYTF.

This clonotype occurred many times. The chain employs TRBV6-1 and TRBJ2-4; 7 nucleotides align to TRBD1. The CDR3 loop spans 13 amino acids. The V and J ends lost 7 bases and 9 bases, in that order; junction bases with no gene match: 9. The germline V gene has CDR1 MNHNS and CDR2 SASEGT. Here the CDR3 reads CASKSGTVGIQYF. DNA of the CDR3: TGTGCCAGCAAGTCAGGGACAGTTGGCATTCAGTACTTC.

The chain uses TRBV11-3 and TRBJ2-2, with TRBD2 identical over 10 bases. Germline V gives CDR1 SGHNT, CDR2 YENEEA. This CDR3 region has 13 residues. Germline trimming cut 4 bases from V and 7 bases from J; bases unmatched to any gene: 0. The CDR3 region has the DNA TGTGCCAGCAGCTGGACTAGCGGCGGGGAGCTGTTTTTT. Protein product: CASSWTSGGELFF.

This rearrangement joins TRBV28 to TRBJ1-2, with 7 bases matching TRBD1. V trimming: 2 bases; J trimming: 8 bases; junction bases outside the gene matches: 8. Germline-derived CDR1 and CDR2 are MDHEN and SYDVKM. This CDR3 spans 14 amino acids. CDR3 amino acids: CASSLLRTGLGYTF. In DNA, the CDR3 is TGTGCCAGCAGTTTACTTCGGACAGGATTGGGCTACACCTTC.

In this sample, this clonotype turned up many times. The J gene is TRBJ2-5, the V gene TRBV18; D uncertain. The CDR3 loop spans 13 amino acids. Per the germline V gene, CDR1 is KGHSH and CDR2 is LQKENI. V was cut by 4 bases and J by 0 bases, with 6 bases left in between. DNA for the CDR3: TGTGCCAGCTCACAGAAGTACCAAGAGACCCAGTACTTC. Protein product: CASSQKYQETQYF. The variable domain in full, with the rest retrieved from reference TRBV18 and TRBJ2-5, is NAGVMQNPRHLVRRRGQEARLRCSPMKGHSHVYWYRQLPEEGLKFMVYLQKENIIDESGMPKERFSAEFPKEGPSILRIQQVVRGDSAAYFCASSQKYQETQYFGPGTRLLVL.

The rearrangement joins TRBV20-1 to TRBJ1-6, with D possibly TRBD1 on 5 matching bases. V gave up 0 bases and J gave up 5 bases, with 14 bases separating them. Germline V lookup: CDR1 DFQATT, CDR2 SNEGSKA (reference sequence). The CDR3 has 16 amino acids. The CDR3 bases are TGCAGTGCTAGAGACCCCCCGGGACCGAATAATTCACCCCTCCACTTT. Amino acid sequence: CSARDPPGPNNSPLHF.

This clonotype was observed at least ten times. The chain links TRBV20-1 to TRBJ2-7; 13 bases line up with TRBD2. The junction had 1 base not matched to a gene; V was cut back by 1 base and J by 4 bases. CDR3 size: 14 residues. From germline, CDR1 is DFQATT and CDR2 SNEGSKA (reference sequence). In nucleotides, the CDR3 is TGCAGTGCTAGAGGGACTAGCGGGAGATACGAGCAGTACTTC. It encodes CSARGTSGRYEQYF.

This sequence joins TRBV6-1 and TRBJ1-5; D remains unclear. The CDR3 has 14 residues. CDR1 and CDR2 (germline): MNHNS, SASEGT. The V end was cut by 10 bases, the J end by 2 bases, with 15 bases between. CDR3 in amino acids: CAISGSFGNQPQHF. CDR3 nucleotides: TGTGCCATCTCCGGTAGTTTTGGCAATCAGCCCCAGCATTTT.

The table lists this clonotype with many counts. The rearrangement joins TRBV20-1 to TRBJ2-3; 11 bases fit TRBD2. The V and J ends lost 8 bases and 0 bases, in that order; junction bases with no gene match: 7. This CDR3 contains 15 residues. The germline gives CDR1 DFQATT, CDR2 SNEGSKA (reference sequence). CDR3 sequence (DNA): TGCAGTCTTGTAGCGGGAGGGTTGAGCACAGATACGCAGTATTTT. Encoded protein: CSLVAGGLSTDTQYF.

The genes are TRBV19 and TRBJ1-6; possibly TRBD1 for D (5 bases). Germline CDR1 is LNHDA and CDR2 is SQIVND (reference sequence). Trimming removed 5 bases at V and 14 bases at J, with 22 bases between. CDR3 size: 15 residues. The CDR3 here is CASSLNRDPLLTLHF. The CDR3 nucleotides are TGTGCCAGTAGTTTGAACCGGGACCCGCTTCTGACCCTCCACTTT.

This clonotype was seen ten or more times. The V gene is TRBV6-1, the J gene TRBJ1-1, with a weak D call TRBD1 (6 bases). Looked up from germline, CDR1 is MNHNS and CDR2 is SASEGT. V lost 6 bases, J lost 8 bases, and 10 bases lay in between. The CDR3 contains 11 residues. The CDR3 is CASSGQWEAFF. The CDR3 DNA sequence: TGTGCCAGCAGCGGACAGTGGGAAGCTTTCTTT.

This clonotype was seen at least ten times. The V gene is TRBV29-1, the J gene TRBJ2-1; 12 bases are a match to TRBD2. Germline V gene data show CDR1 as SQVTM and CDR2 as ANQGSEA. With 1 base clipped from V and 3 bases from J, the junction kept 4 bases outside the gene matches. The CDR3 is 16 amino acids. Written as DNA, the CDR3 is TGCAGCGTTGAAGCGGGGGGACTAGCGGGCTACAATGAGCAGTTCTTC. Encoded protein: CSVEAGGLAGYNEQFF.

The DNA for the CDR3 is TGTGCCAGCAGTTTAGGGGTAGCGGGAGGTGACGAGCAGTACTTC. Amino acids: CASSLGVAGGDEQYF. The chain has TRBV28 and TRBJ2-7; TRBD2 matches 10 bases. CDR1 MDHEN and CDR2 SYDVKM come from the germline V gene. The CDR3 is 15 residues long. V was pared by 2 bases and J by 5 bases, with 6 bases of the junction left unmatched.

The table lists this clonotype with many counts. CDR3 DNA: TGTGCCAGCAGTTTCTCGGGACCTGGAAACACCATATATTTT. It yields the protein CASSFSGPGNTIYF. V is TRBV28 and J is TRBJ1-3, with TRBD1 as a possible D gene (5 bases). CDR1 is MDHEN and CDR2 is SYDVKM in the germline V gene. Between the trimmed V and J ends, which lost 3 bases and 2 bases, there was a span of 8 bases. The CDR3 has 14 residues.

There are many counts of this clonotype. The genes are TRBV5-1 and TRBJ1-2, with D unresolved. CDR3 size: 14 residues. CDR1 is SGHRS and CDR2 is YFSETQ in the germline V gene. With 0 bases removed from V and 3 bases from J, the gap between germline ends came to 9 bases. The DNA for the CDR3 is TGCGCCAGCAGCTTGGGATCCGGGGACTATGGCTACACCTTC. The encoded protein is CASSLGSGDYGYTF. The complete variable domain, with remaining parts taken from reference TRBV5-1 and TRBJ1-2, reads KAGVTQTPRYLIKTRGQQVTLSCSPISGHRSVSWYQQTPGQGLQFLFEYFSETQRNKGNFPGRFSGRQFSNSRSEMNVSTLELGDSALYLCASSLGSGDYGYTFGSGTRLTVV.

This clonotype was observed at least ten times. CDR3 amino acids: CASSSQTGDSNQPQHF. As DNA, the CDR3 is TGTGCCAGCAGTTCCCAGACAGGGGATAGCAATCAGCCCCAGCATTTT. V usage is TRBV6-5 and J usage is TRBJ1-5; TRBD1 agrees at 8 bases. Germline V gene lookup returns CDR1 MNHEY and CDR2 SVGAGI. This CDR3 region has 16 residues. With 4 bases clipped from V and 0 bases from J, the junction kept 5 bases outside the gene matches.

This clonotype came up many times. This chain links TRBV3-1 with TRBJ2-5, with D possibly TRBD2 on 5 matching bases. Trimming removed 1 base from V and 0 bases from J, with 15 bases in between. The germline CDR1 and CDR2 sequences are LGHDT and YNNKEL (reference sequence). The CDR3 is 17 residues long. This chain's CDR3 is CASSQGERGGDQETQYF. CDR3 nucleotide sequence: TGTGCCAGCAGCCAAGGGGAGCGCGGTGGCGACCAAGAGACCCAGTACTTC.

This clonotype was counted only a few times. CDR3: CASSSGYNEQFF. The CDR3, as DNA: TGTGCCAGCAGCTCCGGGTACAATGAGCAGTTCTTC. V is TRBV7-2 and J is TRBJ2-1; no clear D gene. The germline V gene has CDR1 SGHTA and CDR2 FQGNSA. Trimming removed 4 bases at V and 4 bases at J, with 5 bases between. The CDR3 is 12 residues long.